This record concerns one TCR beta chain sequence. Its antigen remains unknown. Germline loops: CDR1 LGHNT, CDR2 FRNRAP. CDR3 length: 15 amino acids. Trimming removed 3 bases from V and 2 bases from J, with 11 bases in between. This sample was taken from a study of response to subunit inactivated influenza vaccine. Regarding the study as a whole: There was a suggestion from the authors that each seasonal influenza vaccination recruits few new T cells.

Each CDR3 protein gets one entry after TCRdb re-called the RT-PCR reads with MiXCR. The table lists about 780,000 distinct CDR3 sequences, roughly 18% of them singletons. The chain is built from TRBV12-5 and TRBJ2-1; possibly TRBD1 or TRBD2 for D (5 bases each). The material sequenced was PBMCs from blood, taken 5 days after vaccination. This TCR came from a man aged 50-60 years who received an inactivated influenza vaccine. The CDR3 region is CASGLSGPTYNEQFF. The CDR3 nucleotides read TGTGCTAGTGGTTTATCGGGACCTACCTACAATGAGCAGTTCTTC.